One sample yielded the 32 T cell receptor beta chains listed below, sequenced in a study of PD-L1 blockade in urothelial cancer. Sequencing was performed with immunoSEQ multiplex PCR; in TCRdb, only in-frame clones are kept and a portion is missing. The sample yields fewer than 130,000 clones, roughly 88% seen once. The input for sequencing was PBMCs, taken around atezolizumab (anti-PD-L1) treatment. The receptors stem from a man aged 50 to 59 with urothelial cancer.

V gene TRBV9 combines with J gene TRBJ2-1; 7 nucleotides match TRBD1. Looked up from germline, CDR1 is SGDLS and CDR2 is YYNGEE. This CDR3 is built from 15 residues. Trimming at V came to 3 bases and at J to 4 bases, leaving 7 bases not matched to a gene. DNA for the CDR3: TGTGCCAGCAGCGCCGGGACAGCAGAATACAATGAGCAGTTCTTC. It encodes CASSAGTAEYNEQFF.

The rearrangement joins TRBV4-1 to TRBJ2-7; no definite D call. Germline CDR1 reads MGHRA; CDR2 reads YSYEKL. The V end lost 6 bases, the J end lost 2 bases, and 8 bases lay between the germline ends. The CDR3 spans 12 residues. Written as DNA, the CDR3 is TGCGCCAGCAGAATGCGGCCCTACGAGCAGTACTTC. This gives the protein CASRMRPYEQYF.

This clone occurred once. The rearrangement joins TRBV5-5 to TRBJ1-5; 7 bases are shared with TRBD1. With V trimmed by 0 bases and J by 6 bases, 6 bases remained unmatched. The CDR3 sequence is 15 residues long. Germline CDR1 SGHKS, CDR2 YYEKEE (reference sequence). The CDR3 DNA reads TGTGCCAGCAGCTTGGAGGGGGCAGGAGGTCAGCCCCAGCATTTT. This gives the protein CASSLEGAGGQPQHF.

The chain recombines TRBV18 with TRBJ1-1; D is undetermined. This CDR3 spans 16 amino acids. V shed 3 bases and J shed 2 bases, with 16 bases lying between them. Germline lookup yields CDR1 KGHSH and CDR2 LQKENI. This chain's CDR3 is CASSPRALYLNTEAFF. CDR3 sequence (DNA): TGTGCCAGCTCACCGCGGGCACTTTACCTTAACACTGAAGCTTTCTTT. Looking up the rest from reference TRBV18 and TRBJ1-1 gives the full variable domain: NAGVMQNPRHLVRRRGQEARLRCSPMKGHSHVYWYRQLPEEGLKFMVYLQKENIIDESGMPKERFSAEFPKEGPSILRIQQVVRGDSAAYFCASSPRALYLNTEAFFGQGTRLTVV.

V usage is TRBV5-4 and J usage is TRBJ2-7; D gene ambiguous. The CDR3 is 12 amino acids. Trimming took 0 bases from V and 5 from J, leaving 6 bases between them. In germline, CDR1 is SGHNT, CDR2 YYREEE (reference sequence). CDR3: CASSLVADEQYF. CDR3 coding DNA: TGTGCCAGCAGCTTGGTGGCCGACGAGCAGTACTTC. Filled out from reference TRBV5-4 and TRBJ2-7, the complete variable domain reads ETGVTQSPTHLIKTRGQQVTLRCSSQSGHNTVSWYQQALGQGPQFIFQYYREEENGRGNFPPRFSGLQFPNYSSELNVNALELDDSALYLCASSLVADEQYFGPGTRLTVT.

The chain joins TRBV30 to TRBJ2-7; a weak D match, TRBD2 (6 bases). Trimming took 4 bases from V and 2 from J, leaving 12 bases between them. The CDR3 runs to 13 residues. The germline CDR1 and CDR2 sequences are GTSNPN and SVGIG (reference sequence). This CDR3 is CAWIAAGTYEQYF. The CDR3 nucleotides read TGTGCCTGGATAGCGGCAGGGACCTACGAGCAGTACTTC.

V is TRBV2 and J is TRBJ1-2; D might be TRBD1 (6 bases). V lost 6 bases, J lost 7 bases, and 18 bases lay in between. The CDR3 is made up of 14 amino acids. Germline CDR1 and CDR2: SNHLY and FYNNEI. CDR3 amino acids: CASRNDVRGGGYTF. The DNA for the CDR3 is TGTGCCAGCAGAAATGATGTCAGGGGTGGTGGCTACACCTTC.

The chain carries TRBV5-8 and TRBJ2-7; no firm D call. V dropped 7 bases and J dropped 6 bases, with 8 bases sitting between them. The CDR3 loop spans 10 amino acids. Per the germline V gene, CDR1 is SGHTS and CDR2 is YDEGEE. The CDR3 DNA reads as TGTGCCAGCCCCCCGTCCGAGCAGTACTTC. Its translation is CASPPSEQYF.

The CDR3 loop is CASSSKTSGTLGDEQFF. The CDR3 DNA reads as TGTGCCAGTAGTTCTAAGACTAGCGGGACCCTCGGCGATGAGCAGTTCTTC. This chain links TRBV19 with TRBJ2-1; 11 nucleotides match TRBD2. The V and J ends lost 5 bases and 8 bases, in that order; junction bases with no gene match: 14. Germline V lookup: CDR1 LNHDA, CDR2 SQIVND (reference sequence). CDR3 size: 17 residues. Variable domain in full (rest from reference TRBV19 and TRBJ2-1): DGGITQSPKYLFRKEGQNVTLSCEQNLNHDAMYWYRQDPGQGLRLIYYSQIVNDFQKGDIAEGYSVSREKKESFPLTVTSAQKNPTAFYLCASSSKTSGTLGDEQFFGPGTRLTVL.

This chain uses TRBV5-1 with TRBJ2-1; D uncertain. The V end was cut by 0 bases, the J end by 5 bases, with 12 bases between. The germline V gene encodes CDR1 SGHRS and CDR2 YFSETQ. The CDR3 is 15 amino acids. The CDR3 sequence: CASSLGQRPNNEQFF. The CDR3 nucleotides are TGCGCCAGCAGCTTGGGGCAGAGGCCCAACAATGAGCAGTTCTTC.

The CDR3 reads CASMRAAGTHEQFF. The CDR3 bases are TGTGCCAGCATGAGAGCCGCAGGGACACATGAGCAGTTCTTC. The chain carries TRBV7-6 and TRBJ2-1; perhaps TRBD1 as D (6 bases). CDR1 SGHVS and CDR2 FNYEAQ come from the germline V gene. There are 14 residues in the CDR3. V was cut by 7 bases and J by 8 bases, with 18 bases left in between.

V usage is TRBV6-5 and J usage is TRBJ1-1; no reliable D call. The germline CDR1 and CDR2 sequences are MNHEY and SVGAGI. Deletions cut 6 bases from V and 1 base from J, with 15 bases between. The CDR3 totals 15 residues. CDR3 nucleotides: TGTGCCAGCAGCCCGACCGGTTCTAGGAACACTGAAGCTTTCTTT. Its protein product is CASSPTGSRNTEAFF.

The J gene is TRBJ1-1, the V gene TRBV5-1; D might be TRBD1 (5 bases). This CDR3 has 15 amino acids. V shed 0 bases and J shed 1 base, with 10 bases lying between them. CDR1 and CDR2 from the germline V gene are SGHRS and YFSETQ. This CDR3 reads CASSLGRGGNTEAFF. CDR3 sequence (DNA): TGCGCCAGCAGCTTGGGTCGGGGGGGGAACACTGAAGCTTTCTTT.

The gene calls are TRBV5-1 and TRBJ1-2, with D tentatively TRBD1 (6 bases). V shed 0 bases and J shed 8 bases, with 17 bases lying between them. This CDR3 comprises 15 residues. Germline loops: CDR1 SGHRS, CDR2 YFSETQ. The CDR3 DNA is TGCGCCAGCAGCTTGGAGGTTGGGGGGGCGTCCGGCTACACCTTC. The encoded protein is CASSLEVGGASGYTF.

The chain recombines TRBV27 with TRBJ2-3, with D perhaps TRBD2 (6 bases). CDR3 size: 14 residues. V was shortened by 6 bases and J by 0 bases, with 10 bases between the two germline ends. The V gene's germline CDR1 is MNHEY and CDR2 SMNVEV (reference sequence). CDR3 protein: CASSSGTSTDTQYF. The CDR3 DNA is TGTGCCAGCAGCTCCGGGACTAGCACAGATACGCAGTATTTT.

The chain carries TRBV6-5 and TRBJ1-2, with TRBD1 matching 8 bases. There are 13 residues in the CDR3. Germline values: CDR1 MNHEY, CDR2 SVGAGI. Trimming at V came to 6 bases and at J to 8 bases, leaving 8 bases not matched to a gene. Written as DNA, the CDR3 is TGTGCCAGCAGACCCACAGGGGGTTGGGGCTACACCTTC. Its protein is CASRPTGGWGYTF.

The chain combines TRBV19 with TRBJ2-7; 10 nucleotides match TRBD2. The V gene's germline CDR1 is LNHDA and CDR2 SQIVND (reference sequence). This CDR3 has 15 residues. V lost 5 bases to trimming and J lost 3 bases; unmatched junction nucleotides: 7. This CDR3 is CASSATSGDLYEQYF. Here the CDR3 DNA reads TGTGCCAGTAGTGCCACTAGCGGGGACCTCTACGAGCAGTACTTC.

The chain uses TRBV7-8 and TRBJ2-1, with D hard to call. There are 15 residues in the CDR3. The V and J ends lost 3 bases and 0 bases respectively, with 9 bases between them. The germline V gene encodes CDR1 SGHVS and CDR2 FQNEAQ. CDR3 DNA: TGTGCCAGCAGCTTCCAGCGCGCCTCCTACAATGAGCAGTTCTTC. This sequence encodes CASSFQRASYNEQFF. Together with reference TRBV7-8 and TRBJ2-1, the CDR3 gives the full variable domain: GAGVSQSPRYKVAKRGQDVALRCDPISGHVSLFWYQQALGQGPEFLTYFQNEAQLDKSGLPSDRFFAERPEGSVSTLKIQRTQQEDSAVYLCASSFQRASYNEQFFGPGTRLTVL.

This rearrangement joins TRBV11-1 to TRBJ2-3, with 10 bases identical to TRBD2. CDR1 SGHAT and CDR2 FQDESV come from the germline V gene (reference sequence). This CDR3 is 17 amino acids long. Trimming took 6 bases from V and 3 from J; bases not matched to a gene: 12. CDR3 protein: CASRSYASGSPTDTQYF. The CDR3 bases are TGTGCCAGCAGGTCTTACGCTAGCGGGAGTCCGACAGATACGCAGTATTTT.

This rearrangement joins TRBV30 to TRBJ2-7; D is perhaps TRBD1 (5 bases). V dropped 5 bases and J dropped 4 bases, with 12 bases sitting between them. Per germline, CDR1 GTSNPN and CDR2 SVGIG (reference sequence). The CDR3 is 12 residues long. Here the CDR3 DNA reads TGTGCCTGGGGCAGGACAACATACGAGCAGTACTTC. It is translated as CAWGRTTYEQYF.

The J gene is TRBJ2-7, the V gene TRBV10-3; D is perhaps TRBD2 (6 bases). The CDR3 loop spans 14 amino acids. V was clipped by 6 bases and J by 2 bases, with 14 bases between them. Germline loops: CDR1 ENHRY, CDR2 SYGVKD. The CDR3 DNA follows: TGTGCCATCAGGGGAGGCGGGGCGACCTACGAGCAGTACTTC. Translation: CAIRGGGATYEQYF.

This clone has more than one count but fewer than ten. The sample carries other DNA sequences with the same CDR3. The V call is TRBV18, the J call TRBJ2-2; the D is unclear. The CDR3 is made up of 12 amino acids. V was trimmed by 3 bases and J by 4 bases, leaving 3 bases between them. Per the germline V gene, CDR1 is KGHSH and CDR2 is LQKENI. CDR3 residues: CASSPRTGELFF. CDR3 nucleotides: TGTGCCAGCTCACCCCGCACCGGGGAGCTGTTTTTT.

The sample holds one count of this clone. The rearrangement links TRBV19 to TRBJ1-2; no reliable D call. The germline V and J ends were trimmed by 8 bases and 7 bases, with 20 bases remaining between them. Per the germline V gene, CDR1 is LNHDA and CDR2 is SQIVND (reference sequence). CDR3 length: 14 residues. Here the CDR3 reads CASHSFRVSAGYTF. The DNA of the CDR3 is TGTGCCAGTCATTCCTTCCGGGTTAGTGCTGGCTACACCTTC.

This clone was seen a few times. The chain carries TRBV28 and TRBJ2-7; possible D gene TRBD1, 6 bases. CDR1 is MDHEN and CDR2 is SYDVKM in the germline V gene. Trimming pared 5 bases from V and 2 bases from J, leaving 13 bases between. This CDR3 has 14 amino acids. The CDR3 spells CASSTNRDTYEQYF. CDR3 nucleotide sequence: TGTGCCAGCAGTACCAACAGGGATACCTACGAGCAGTACTTC.

J is TRBJ2-7 and V is TRBV5-1; D is unclear. Trimming stripped 2 bases from V and 6 bases from J, with 9 bases between. The CDR3 length is 12 residues. Germline CDR1 reads SGHRS; CDR2 reads YFSETQ. The CDR3 nucleotides read TGCGCCAGCAGCTTTTCAGCAGGCGAGCAGTACTTC. It encodes CASSFSAGEQYF.

The gene calls are TRBV5-4 and TRBJ1-1; 8 bases fit TRBD1. The CDR3 has 14 amino acids. Trimming cost V 2 bases and J 4 bases; bases outside gene matches: 4. Germline V gene sequence: CDR1 SGHNT, CDR2 YYREEE (reference sequence). The CDR3 spells CASSFRQGSTEAFF. In nucleotides, the CDR3 is TGTGCCAGCAGCTTTAGACAGGGGAGCACTGAAGCTTTCTTT.

The CDR3 region is CASSLFIASSYEQYF. The CDR3 DNA sequence: TGTGCCAGCAGTTTATTTATCGCCAGCTCCTACGAGCAGTACTTC. The chain has TRBV28 and TRBJ2-7; no definite D call. The length of the CDR3 is 15 residues. Germline V CDR1 and CDR2: MDHEN, SYDVKM. With 1 base removed from V and 0 bases from J, the gap between germline ends came to 10 bases.

The J gene is TRBJ2-7, the V gene TRBV4-2; 14 bases match TRBD2. The V gene's germline CDR1 is LGHNA and CDR2 YNFKEQ. CDR3 size: 16 residues. J gave up 6 bases and V 4 bases, and 8 bases lay outside the gene matches. As DNA, the CDR3 is TGTGCCAGCAGCCTACACCCGGGACTAGCGGGAGTCGAGCAGTACTTC. This sequence encodes CASSLHPGLAGVEQYF.

In nucleotides, the CDR3 is TGTGCCAGCAGTTCCCAGGACAGCTCCTACGAGCAGTACTTC. As protein: CASSSQDSSYEQYF. The rearrangement uses TRBV27 and TRBJ2-7, with D possibly being TRBD1 (6 bases). The germline V and J ends were trimmed by 4 bases and 0 bases, with 10 bases remaining between them. CDR3 size: 14 residues. Per the germline V gene, CDR1 is MNHEY and CDR2 is SMNVEV (reference sequence).

The chain is built from TRBV2 and TRBJ2-7; 7 positions match TRBD1. The germline V gene has CDR1 SNHLY and CDR2 FYNNEI. The CDR3 is 16 residues long. J was trimmed by 3 bases and V by 2 bases; bases with no gene match: 10. CDR3 residues: CASSELFGTDFYEQYF. The CDR3 DNA is TGTGCCAGCAGTGAATTATTTGGGACAGACTTCTACGAGCAGTACTTC.

The chain has TRBV9 and TRBJ1-1, with 7 bases that match TRBD1. V lost 4 bases and J lost 0; bases outside the gene matches: 12. Germline values: CDR1 SGDLS, CDR2 YYNGEE. The CDR3 runs to 17 residues. The CDR3 here is CASSPQGQITLNTEAFF. The DNA of the CDR3 is TGTGCCAGCAGCCCCCAGGGACAGATCACCCTGAACACTGAAGCTTTCTTT.

V and J are TRBV5-5 and TRBJ1-1; 7 bases are shared with TRBD1. Germline V gene sequence: CDR1 SGHKS, CDR2 YYEKEE (reference sequence). The junction had 1 base not matched to a gene; V was cut back by 4 bases and J by 1 base. The CDR3 has 13 amino acids. The CDR3 spells CASSRQGNTEAFF. CDR3 sequence (DNA): TGTGCCAGCAGCCGACAGGGGAACACTGAAGCTTTCTTT.